This T cell receptor (beta chain) was sequenced for a study of identical twins. Study-wide points: Invariant MAIT and iNKT cells could partly confound zero-insertion analyses. Compared with models, monozygotic twins showed more out-of-frame TCR alpha sharing. Conclusions rested on cross-sectional statistics rather than following the same donors.

Between the trimmed V and J ends, which lost 4 bases and 1 base, there was a span of 11 bases. The CDR3 is made up of 16 amino acids. Germline V lookup: CDR1 MDHEN, CDR2 SYDVKM. This clonotype was found a few times. Its antigen remains unknown. Healthy Caucasian donors formed the entire cohort. TCRdb called the 5' RACE reads again in MiXCR, with one record for every CDR3 protein. The sample comprises roughly 1.6 million distinct CDR3 sequences, about 31% of which are singletons, and 0.27% rests with the top ten. The specimen was cord blood. The sequence derives from a newborn girl in good health. The chain has TRBV28 and TRBJ1-6, with D unclear. The CDR3 nucleotides read TGTGCCAGCAGTTCCAGGCGAGGATCCTATAATTCACCCCTCCACTTT. Its translation: CASSSRRGSYNSPLHF. The whole variable domain, remainder taken from reference TRBV28 and TRBJ1-6, is DVKVTQSSRYLVKRTGEKVFLECVQDMDHENMFWYRQDPGLGLRLIYFSYDVKMKEKGDIPEGYSVSREKKERFSLILESASTNQTSMYLCASSSRRGSYNSPLHFGNGTRLTVT.